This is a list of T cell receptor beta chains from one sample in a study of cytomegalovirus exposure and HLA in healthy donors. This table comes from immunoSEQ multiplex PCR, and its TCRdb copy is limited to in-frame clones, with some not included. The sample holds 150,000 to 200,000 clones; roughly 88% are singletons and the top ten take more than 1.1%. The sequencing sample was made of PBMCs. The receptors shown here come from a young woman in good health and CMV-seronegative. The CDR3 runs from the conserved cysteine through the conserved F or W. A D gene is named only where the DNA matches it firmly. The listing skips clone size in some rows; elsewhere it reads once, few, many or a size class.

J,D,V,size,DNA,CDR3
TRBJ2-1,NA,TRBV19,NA,TGTGCCACCAGTGGTCCGCGGGGTTACAATGAGCAGTTCTTC,CATSGPRGYNEQFF
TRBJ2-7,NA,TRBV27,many,TGTGCCAGCAGTTTATCGGCGGCAAACGAGCAGTACTTC,CASSLSAANEQYF
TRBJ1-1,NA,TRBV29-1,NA,TGCAGCGACGGGGGGAACACTGAAGCTTTCTTT,CSDGGNTEAFF
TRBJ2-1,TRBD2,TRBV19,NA,TGTGCCAGTAGTCCTCCGGGACTAGCGGGACAAATTAGCTCCTACAATGAGCAGTTCTTC,CASSPPGLAGQISSYNEQFF
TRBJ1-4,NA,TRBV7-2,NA,TGTGCCAGCAGGGCTACGGGGGGGGATAATGAAAAACTGTTTTTT,CASRATGGDNEKLFF
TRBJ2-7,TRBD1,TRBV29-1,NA,TGCAGCGTTGGGGGACAGGGGTCCCACGAGCAGTACTTC,CSVGGQGSHEQYF
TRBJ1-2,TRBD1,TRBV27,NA,TGTGCCAGCAGTCCTGGGACAGGCTCTAACTATGGCTACACCTTC,CASSPGTGSNYGYTF
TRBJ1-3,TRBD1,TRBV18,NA,TGTGCCAGCTCAGGACAGGGGGCTGGAAACACCATATATTTT,CASSGQGAGNTIYF
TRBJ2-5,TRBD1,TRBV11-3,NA,TGTGCCAGCAGCCCCAGAGGGACAGGGATTGGTGAGACCCAGTACTTC,CASSPRGTGIGETQYF
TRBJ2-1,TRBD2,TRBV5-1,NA,TGCGCCAGCAGCTTTGGACCCCCTAGCGGGGGGGCGGGTGAGCAGTTCTTC,CASSFGPPSGGAGEQFF
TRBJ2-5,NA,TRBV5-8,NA,TGTGCCAGCAGCCTGGGACGGGGGGCGTCCGGGACCCAGTACTTC,CASSLGRGASGTQYF
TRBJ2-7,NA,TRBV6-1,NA,TGTGCCAGCAGGGGGAGACACCACTACGAGCAGTACTTC,CASRGRHHYEQYF
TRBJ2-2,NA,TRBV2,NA,TGTGCCAGCAGGACAGAAAGCACCGGGGAGCTGTTTTTT,CASRTESTGELFF
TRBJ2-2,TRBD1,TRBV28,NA,TGTGCCAGCAGTTTAAAGGGACAGCAAAAGAGCGGGGAGCTGTTTTTT,CASSLKGQQKSGELFF
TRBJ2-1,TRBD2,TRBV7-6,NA,TGTGCCAGCAGCTTAGCCGGGCGGGGGGACAATGAGCAGTTCTTC,CASSLAGRGDNEQFF
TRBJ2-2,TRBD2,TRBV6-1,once,TGTGCCAGCAGTAGCGGGGATTACACCGGGGAGCTGTTTTTT,CASSSGDYTGELFF
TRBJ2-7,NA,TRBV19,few,TGTGCCAGTAGCCTTCGGATTAGCGGAGGCTACGAGCAGTACTTC,CASSLRISGGYEQYF
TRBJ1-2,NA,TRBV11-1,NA,TGTGCCAGCAGCTTAGACCCACGGAGGGGCTACACCTTC,CASSLDPRRGYTF
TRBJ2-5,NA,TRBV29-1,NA,TGCAGCGTTCGGGACTCAGAGACCCAGTACTTC,CSVRDSETQYF
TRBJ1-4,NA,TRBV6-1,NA,TGTGCCAGCAGTGAAGGCAGGGATGAAAAACTGTTTTTT,CASSEGRDEKLFF
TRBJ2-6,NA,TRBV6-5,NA,TGTGCCACCAAATTCGGTGGGGCCAACGTCCTGACTTTC,CATKFGGANVLTF
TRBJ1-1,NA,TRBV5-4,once,TGTGCCAGCAGCTCGGGACTTGGGAACACTGAAGCTTTCTTT,CASSSGLGNTEAFF
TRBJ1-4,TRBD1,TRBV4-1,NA,TGCGCCAGCAGCTTTTTCGGACAGGATAATGAAAAACTGTTTTTT,CASSFFGQDNEKLFF
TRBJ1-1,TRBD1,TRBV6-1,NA,TGTGCCAGCAGTGAAGCGACAGGGAGTGACACTGAAGCTTTCTTT,CASSEATGSDTEAFF
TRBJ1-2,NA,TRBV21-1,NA,TGTGCCAGCAGCAAAGAACGGGGGAACTATGGCTACACCTTC,CASSKERGNYGYTF
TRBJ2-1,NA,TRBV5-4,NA,TGTGCCAGCAGCGTTCCTAGCCTCTCCAATGAGCAGTTCTTC,CASSVPSLSNEQFF
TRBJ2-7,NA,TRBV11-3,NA,TGTGCCAGCACCCGCAGCTCCTACGAGCAGTACTTC,CASTRSSYEQYF
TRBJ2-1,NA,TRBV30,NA,TGTGCCTACCGTACCAGGGGGGTGGGGCAGTTCTTC,CAYRTRGVGQFF
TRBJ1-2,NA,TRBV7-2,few,TGTGCCAGCAGCTTAGGAACGCAACTTAACTATGGCTACACCTTC,CASSLGTQLNYGYTF
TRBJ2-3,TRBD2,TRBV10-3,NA,TGTGCCATCAACCCGACTAGCCACACAGATACGCAGTATTTT,CAINPTSHTDTQYF
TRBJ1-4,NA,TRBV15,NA,TGTGCCACCAGCAGGGCCTTTGGTCCCTCTGCAACTAATGAAAAACTGTTTTTT,CATSRAFGPSATNEKLFF
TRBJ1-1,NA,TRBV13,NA,TGTGCCAGCAGTTGGGAGGGGGAGACTGAAGCTTTCTTT,CASSWEGETEAFF
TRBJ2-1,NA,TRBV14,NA,TGTGCCAGCAGCCAACCCACTAGCAATGAGCAGTTCTTC,CASSQPTSNEQFF
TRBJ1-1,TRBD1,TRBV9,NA,TGTGCCAGCAGCGTAAAAGATCGACAGGGTCCGAACACTGAAGCTTTCTTT,CASSVKDRQGPNTEAFF
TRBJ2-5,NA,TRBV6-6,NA,TGTGCCAGCAGTTACTCGCACAGGGAGAAAGAGACCCAGTACTTC,CASSYSHREKETQYF
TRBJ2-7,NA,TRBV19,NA,TGTGCCAGTACCCCAAGAGGGTACAGCGACGTCTACGAGCAGTACTTC,CASTPRGYSDVYEQYF
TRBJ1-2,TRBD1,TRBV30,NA,TGTGCCTGGAGCGGGACAGGGCTCAGGTCGGATGGCTACACCTTC,CAWSGTGLRSDGYTF
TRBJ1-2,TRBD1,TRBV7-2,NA,TGTGCCAGCAGCTTAATGGGACAGGGGGTCTACGGCTACACCTTC,CASSLMGQGVYGYTF
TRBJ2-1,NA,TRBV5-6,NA,TGTGCCAGCAGCCTCCGGACGGGAAGCTCCTACAATGAGCAGTTCTTC,CASSLRTGSSYNEQFF
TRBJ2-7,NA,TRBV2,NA,TGTGCCAGCAGTGAACACTCCTACGAGCAGTACTTC,CASSEHSYEQYF
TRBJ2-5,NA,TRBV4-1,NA,TGCGCCAGCAGCCAAGGTTCTAGGGAGACCCAGTACTTC,CASSQGSRETQYF
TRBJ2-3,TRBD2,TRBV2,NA,TGTGCCAGCAGTTCCCAGGGACTAGCGGGAGGAGGGGGGAGCACAGATACGCAGTATTTT,CASSSQGLAGGGGSTDTQYF
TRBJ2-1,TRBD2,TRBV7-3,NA,TGTGCCAGCAGCTTAACCCAGACCGGGACTAGCGGGGTATACAATGAGCAGTTCTTC,CASSLTQTGTSGVYNEQFF
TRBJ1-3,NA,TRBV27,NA,TGTGCCAGCAGTTTACCCCTCGGGTCTGGAAACACCATATATTTT,CASSLPLGSGNTIYF
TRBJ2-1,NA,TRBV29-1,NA,TGCAGCGTTGAAGGACCGAGCGGGCCACAAAATGAGCAGTTCTTC,CSVEGPSGPQNEQFF
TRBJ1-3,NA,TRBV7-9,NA,TGTGCCAGCAGCACAACAGGGTCTCCTGGAAACACCATATATTTT,CASSTTGSPGNTIYF
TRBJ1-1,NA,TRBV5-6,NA,TGTGCCAGCAGCCGGACAGTAATGAACACTGAAGCTTTCTTT,CASSRTVMNTEAFF
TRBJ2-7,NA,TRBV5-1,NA,TGCGCCAGCAGAGTCACGAGCTCCTACGAGCAGTACTTC,CASRVTSSYEQYF
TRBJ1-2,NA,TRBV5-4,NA,TGTGCCAGCAGCTTGGAGCAGGAGGGGCTCTATGGCTACACCTTC,CASSLEQEGLYGYTF